Listed here are 32 T cell receptor beta chains from one sample, sequenced in a study of early T cells in non-severe SARS-CoV-2 infection. MiXCR was run by TCRdb on the 5' RACE reads, yielding one entry per CDR3 protein. The sample includes under 70,000 distinct CDR3 sequences, around 6% of them seen just once. Sequencing was performed on whole blood. The receptors come from an adult who was a healthcare worker with PCR-confirmed SARS-CoV-2 infection or an uninfected control (not recorded which).

This clonotype occurred a few times. J is TRBJ1-1 and V is TRBV3-1; TRBD1 matches 9 bases. The germline gives CDR1 LGHDT, CDR2 YNNKEL (reference sequence). The CDR3 runs to 16 residues. Trimming at V came to 4 bases and at J to 1 base, leaving 7 bases not matched to a gene. CDR3 DNA: TGTGCCAGCAGCCGAGGACAGGGGAGAGGGAACACTGAAGCTTTCTTT. Translating it yields CASSRGQGRGNTEAFF.

Only one count was recorded for this clonotype. The rearrangement uses TRBV13 and TRBJ2-1; D is unresolved. The CDR3 covers 12 residues. In germline, CDR1 is PRHDT, CDR2 FYEKMQ (reference sequence). V lost 4 bases and J 8 bases, leaving 9 bases between the germline ends. The CDR3 nucleotides read TGTGCCAGCAGCTCGATTAAAGATGAGCAGTTCTTC. Its protein product is CASSSIKDEQFF.

This clonotype showed up just a few times. J is TRBJ2-1 and V is TRBV5-1; 10 bases line up with TRBD2. This CDR3 region has 16 residues. J was trimmed by 12 bases and V by 0 bases; bases with no gene match: 12. The germline V gene has CDR1 SGHRS and CDR2 YFSETQ. The CDR3 nucleotides are TGCGCCAGCAGCTTGGGGCCTAGCGGGAGTTCTTTGGGGCAGTTCTTC. It specifies CASSLGPSGSSLGQFF. Looking up the rest from reference TRBV5-1 and TRBJ2-1 gives the full variable domain: KAGVTQTPRYLIKTRGQQVTLSCSPISGHRSVSWYQQTPGQGLQFLFEYFSETQRNKGNFPGRFSGRQFSNSRSEMNVSTLELGDSALYLCASSLGPSGSSLGQFFGPGTRLTVL.

This chain uses TRBV3-1 with TRBJ2-7, with D possibly called TRBD1 or TRBD2 (5 bases each). Per germline, CDR1 LGHDT and CDR2 YNNKEL (reference sequence). The CDR3 consists of 15 residues. V lost 4 bases and J 1 base, leaving 14 bases between the germline ends. In DNA, the CDR3 is TGTGCCAGCAGCCCCGCAGGGAGCGCTTCCTACGAGCAGTACTTC. It encodes CASSPAGSASYEQYF.

This clonotype showed up many times. This chain joins TRBV6-2 or TRBV6-3 and TRBJ2-4; D remains ambiguous. This CDR3 is 19 amino acids long. Deletions cut 2 bases from V and 0 bases from J, with 20 bases between. In germline, CDR1 is MNHEY, CDR2 SVGEGT. The CDR3 sequence is CASSYRNWRKLLAKNIQYF. Here the CDR3 DNA reads TGTGCCAGCAGTTACCGGAATTGGCGCAAGCTATTAGCCAAAAACATTCAGTACTTC.

Only a few counts were recorded for this clonotype. The chain uses TRBV21-1 and TRBJ1-6; the table's D call TRBD1 went unverified against the DNA. TRBV21-1 is noted as a pseudogene. The CDR3 totals 20 residues. The CDR3 nucleotides read TGTGCCAGCAGCAAAGGATGCAGGGAACAGGGGGCATCCTATAATTCACCCCTCCACTTT. Translating gives CASSKGCREQGASYNSPLHF.

The chain links TRBV5-6 to TRBJ2-3, with D possibly being TRBD2 (5 bases). Germline V gene data show CDR1 as SGHDT and CDR2 as YYEEEE. This CDR3 contains 16 residues. V shed 4 bases and J shed 5 bases, with 20 bases lying between them. Here the CDR3 reads CASSPRVEGQVDTQYF. The CDR3 region has the DNA TGTGCCAGCAGCCCACGAGTCGAGGGTCAGGTAGATACGCAGTATTTT.

This chain connects TRBV2 to TRBJ2-7; D is tentatively TRBD1 or TRBD2 (5 bases each). Trimming took off 4 bases at V and 3 bases at J, with 13 bases between the two ends. Germline V gene sequence: CDR1 SNHLY, CDR2 FYNNEI. CDR3 length: 14 residues. The CDR3 spells CASSGGAPIYEQYF. CDR3 in DNA: TGTGCCAGCAGTGGAGGGGCGCCGATCTACGAGCAGTACTTC.

This clonotype was recorded at least ten times. This rearrangement joins TRBV2 to TRBJ1-3; 10 bases match TRBD1. The germline V gene encodes CDR1 SNHLY and CDR2 FYNNEI. The CDR3 length is 15 residues. After removal of 7 bases from V and 2 bases from J, the junction contained 5 bases not matched to a gene. CDR3 sequence reads: CASIPGTGAGNTIYF. CDR3 nucleotide sequence: TGTGCCAGCATCCCCGGGACAGGGGCTGGAAACACCATATATTTT.

In this sample, this clonotype turned up many times. The chain combines TRBV6-2 or TRBV6-3 with TRBJ2-7; D remains ambiguous. This CDR3 contains 13 residues. Germline CDR1 is MNHEY and CDR2 is SVGEGT. V was cut by 5 bases and J by 6 bases, with 14 bases left in between. This chain's CDR3 is CASSTQLVREQYF. DNA of the CDR3: TGTGCCAGCAGTACCCAGTTGGTCCGCGAGCAGTACTTC.

At least ten counts were recorded for this clonotype. DNA of the CDR3: TGCAGTGCTAGAGATCTCGTGGGGGAAGAGACCCAGTACTTC. Translated: CSARDLVGEETQYF. The chain carries TRBV20-1 and TRBJ2-5; D tentatively reads TRBD1 or TRBD2 (5 bases each). The germline gives CDR1 DFQATT, CDR2 SNEGSKA (reference sequence). This CDR3 is built from 14 residues. The ends were cut back, 0 bases at V and 3 bases at J, with 11 bases in the middle.

This clonotype was observed many times. J is TRBJ2-1 and V is TRBV15, with 8 nucleotides matching TRBD1. This CDR3 has 18 amino acids. Germline CDR1 and CDR2: LNHNV and YYDKDF (reference sequence). V was pared by 9 bases and J by 5 bases, with 21 bases of the junction left unmatched. CDR3: CATSPWWGRTGKNNEQFF. The CDR3 DNA reads TGTGCCACTTCCCCTTGGTGGGGTCGGACAGGGAAGAACAATGAGCAGTTCTTC.

The gene calls are TRBV20-1 and TRBJ1-1, with D tentatively TRBD1 (6 bases). Germline V CDR1 and CDR2: DFQATT, SNEGSKA (reference sequence). The CDR3 is 16 amino acids. Trimming took off 2 bases at V and 5 bases at J, with 21 bases between the two ends. CDR3 residues: CSARSLAGTWGTEAFF. CDR3 coding DNA: TGCAGTGCTAGATCGCTAGCCGGGACATGGGGGACTGAAGCTTTCTTT.

This clonotype was found many times. The rearrangement joins TRBV6-6 to TRBJ2-3; tentatively, D is TRBD2 (6 bases). Looked up from germline, CDR1 is MNHNY and CDR2 is SVGAGI (reference sequence). The CDR3 has 14 residues. Between the trimmed V and J ends, which lost 4 bases and 0 bases, there was a span of 8 bases. CDR3 nucleotide sequence: TGTGCCAGCAGTTGGGGGACTAGCACAGATACGCAGTATTTT. It codes for CASSWGTSTDTQYF.

This clonotype has a count of ten or more. The rearrangement joins TRBV5-5 to TRBJ1-5; D gene unclear. Trimming removed 4 bases at V and 5 bases at J, with 19 bases between. In germline, CDR1 is SGHKS, CDR2 YYEKEE (reference sequence). The CDR3 has 16 residues. The CDR3, as DNA: TGTGCCAGCAGCGAAACCGGGCAGACATGGGATCAGCCCCAGCATTTT. This gives the protein CASSETGQTWDQPQHF. Full variable domain (rest looked up from reference TRBV5-5 and TRBJ1-5): DAGVTQSPTHLIKTRGQQVTLRCSPISGHKSVSWYQQVLGQGPQFIFQYYEKEERGRGNFPDRFSARQFPNYSSELNVNALLLGDSALYLCASSETGQTWDQPQHFGDGTRLSIL.

At least ten counts were recorded for this clonotype. V gene TRBV3-1 combines with J gene TRBJ1-5, with 7 bases aligning to TRBD1. CDR1 is LGHDT and CDR2 is YNNKEL in the germline V gene (reference sequence). With V trimmed by 1 base and J by 7 bases, 7 bases remained unmatched. There are 15 residues in the CDR3. The DNA for the CDR3 is TGTGCCAGCAGCCAAGGGGGACAGCCCCAACAGCCCCAGCATTTT. Its protein is CASSQGGQPQQPQHF.

Ten or more counts support this clonotype. The V gene is TRBV6-1, the J gene TRBJ1-1; D is unclear. The CDR3 consists of 13 residues. The V end lost 6 bases, the J end lost 5 bases, and 13 bases lay between the germline ends. Germline V gives CDR1 MNHNS, CDR2 SASEGT. For the CDR3, the DNA is TGTGCCAGCAGAGATTTGGGATGGACTGAAGCTTTCTTT. This encodes CASRDLGWTEAFF.

This clonotype was observed a few times. V usage is TRBV7-2 and J usage is TRBJ2-1; 8 nucleotides match TRBD2. The V and J ends lost 2 bases and 2 bases, in that order; junction bases with no gene match: 8. CDR3 size: 17 residues. In germline, CDR1 is SGHTA, CDR2 FQGNSA. CDR3 sequence reads: CASSLNSGIGPYNEQFF. The CDR3 bases are TGTGCCAGCAGCTTAAATAGCGGGATAGGGCCCTACAATGAGCAGTTCTTC.

This clonotype was detected ten times or more. V and J are TRBV7-9 and TRBJ1-1; D perhaps matches TRBD1 (6 bases). This CDR3 comprises 12 residues. V was pared by 6 bases and J by 5 bases, with 10 bases between. Germline CDR1 reads SEHNR; CDR2 reads FQNEAQ (reference sequence). CDR3 in DNA: TGTGCCAGCAGTCCAGGGGAGACTGAAGCTTTCTTT. It encodes CASSPGETEAFF.

This clonotype was observed at least ten times. The chain employs TRBV7-9 and TRBJ2-2; 8 bases map to TRBD1. CDR3 length: 17 residues. Germline CDR1 SEHNR, CDR2 FQNEAQ (reference sequence). With V trimmed by 1 base and J by 3 bases, 7 bases remained unmatched. CDR3 amino acids: CASSLGSRGLYTGELFF. The CDR3 nucleotides are TGTGCCAGCAGCTTAGGATCCAGGGGGCTATACACCGGGGAGCTGTTTTTT.

This clonotype occurred once. The rearrangement links TRBV7-2 to TRBJ2-5, with 7 positions matching TRBD2. The ends lost 3 bases at V and 5 bases at J; junction bases unmatched: 9. The germline V gene has CDR1 SGHTA and CDR2 FQGNSA. The CDR3 extends over 15 amino acids. CDR3 amino acids: CASSFRLAREETQYF. The CDR3 bases are TGTGCCAGCAGCTTCAGACTAGCCCGAGAGGAGACCCAGTACTTC. The whole variable domain, remainder taken from reference TRBV7-2 and TRBJ2-5, is GAGVSQSPSNKVTEKGKDVELRCDPISGHTALYWYRQSLGQGLEFLIYFQGNSAPDKSGLPSDRFSAERTGGSVSTLTIQRTQQEDSAVYLCASSFRLAREETQYFGPGTRLLVL.

This clonotype was found many times. The V and J genes are TRBV5-5 and TRBJ1-5; D is unresolved. Germline CDR1 SGHKS, CDR2 YYEKEE (reference sequence). This CDR3 region has 15 residues. Trimming removed 0 bases from V and 6 bases from J, with 13 bases in between. CDR3 sequence reads: CASSLAANYGQPQHF. CDR3 sequence (DNA): TGTGCCAGCAGCTTGGCCGCGAATTACGGTCAGCCCCAGCATTTT.

This clonotype was seen ten or more times. The V and J genes are TRBV7-6 and TRBJ1-5; possible D gene TRBD1, 5 bases. The germline V and J ends were trimmed by 5 bases and 4 bases, with 9 bases remaining between them. Germline loops: CDR1 SGHVS, CDR2 FNYEAQ. This CDR3 is 13 amino acids long. The DNA for the CDR3 is TGTGCCAGCAGCCCAGGGAGGAATCAGCCCCAGCATTTT. This codes for CASSPGRNQPQHF.

This clonotype appeared many times. V and J are TRBV5-1 and TRBJ1-3; D call uncertain. The length of the CDR3 is 12 residues. Germline loops: CDR1 SGHRS, CDR2 YFSETQ. V lost 2 bases and J 8 bases, leaving 8 bases between the germline ends. CDR3 in amino acids: CASSLPGDTIYF. The CDR3 DNA follows: TGCGCCAGCAGCTTACCTGGGGACACCATATATTTT.

This clonotype was detected ten times or more. Here the CDR3 DNA reads TGCAGTGCGCCCGGGACAGGGGGCTGGAATGAGCAGTTCTTC. Its translation is CSAPGTGGWNEQFF. The chain couples TRBV20-1 to TRBJ2-1; 12 nucleotides agree with TRBD1. Germline V CDR1 and CDR2: DFQATT, SNEGSKA (reference sequence). The CDR3 extends over 14 amino acids. The V and J ends lost 6 bases and 7 bases, in that order; junction bases with no gene match: 7.

This clonotype has a count of ten or more. The chain is built from TRBV6-1 and TRBJ2-4; 12 bases align to TRBD2. J was trimmed by 1 base and V by 6 bases; bases with no gene match: 4. The CDR3 loop spans 16 amino acids. Germline values: CDR1 MNHNS, CDR2 SASEGT. CDR3 DNA sequence: TGTGCCAGCAGACGGACTAGCGGGGATGCCAAAAACATTCAGTACTTC. This encodes CASRRTSGDAKNIQYF.

The rearrangement uses TRBV10-3 and TRBJ2-7, with D perhaps TRBD1 (6 bases). Germline CDR1 reads ENHRY; CDR2 reads SYGVKD. Between the trimmed V and J ends, which lost 10 bases and 4 bases, there was a span of 17 bases. There are 13 residues in the CDR3. The CDR3 spells CATARDTTYEQYF. CDR3 DNA sequence: TGTGCCACCGCCCGGGACACCACATACGAGCAGTACTTC.

The J gene is TRBJ2-3, the V gene TRBV29-1; D tentatively reads TRBD1 or TRBD2 (6 bases each). Germline V lookup: CDR1 SQVTM, CDR2 ANQGSEA. V gave up 4 bases and J gave up 1 base, with 9 bases separating them. This CDR3 contains 13 residues. CDR3 nucleotide sequence: TGCAGCGTTGCTCGGGGGCGCACAGATACGCAGTATTTT. This encodes CSVARGRTDTQYF.

This clonotype was detected many times. V is TRBV6-5 and J is TRBJ1-5; the D is unclear. CDR3 length: 13 residues. The germline V gene has CDR1 MNHEY and CDR2 SVGAGI. Trimming removed 5 bases from V and 7 bases from J, with 12 bases in between. This chain's CDR3 is CASSALRGQPQHF. The CDR3 coding sequence is TGTGCCAGCAGTGCCCTCCGAGGGCAGCCCCAGCATTTT.

There are many counts of this clonotype. V is TRBV27 and J is TRBJ2-7; perhaps TRBD2 as D (6 bases). The CDR3 has 13 residues. Germline V gene lookup returns CDR1 MNHEY and CDR2 SMNVEV (reference sequence). V was clipped by 5 bases and J by 2 bases, with 10 bases between them. This chain's CDR3 is CASSIAVPYEQYF. The CDR3 nucleotides read TGTGCCAGCAGTATAGCGGTACCCTACGAGCAGTACTTC.

This clonotype was counted ten times or more. The V and J genes are TRBV29-1 and TRBJ1-2, with D uncertain. The germline gives CDR1 SQVTM, CDR2 ANQGSEA. The ends were cut back, 4 bases at V and 3 bases at J, with 12 bases in the middle. The CDR3 is made up of 13 amino acids. For the CDR3, the DNA is TGCAGCGTTGCCCCCGGGAGAGACTATGGCTACACCTTC. Translated: CSVAPGRDYGYTF.

The sample holds many counts of this clonotype. The rearrangement links TRBV12-3 or TRBV12-4 to TRBJ1-3; D gene ambiguous. Between the trimmed V and J ends, which lost 1 base and 0 bases, there was a span of 7 bases. The CDR3 spans 15 residues. The CDR3 sequence: CASSLGANSGNTIYF. In DNA, the CDR3 is TGTGCCAGCAGTTTAGGAGCGAACTCTGGAAACACCATATATTTT.